This T cell receptor beta chain was sequenced in a study of PD-1 blockade in classical Hodgkin lymphoma. Each patient experienced a relapse that followed autologous stem cell transplantation, and brentuximab vedotin exposure varied. Study-wide points: Relative to healthy donors, newly diagnosed patients reportedly had lower baseline TCR diversity, which was reported as lower still in relapsed/refractory patients. At C4D1, TCR diversity had climbed significantly for CD4+ cells, though not for CD8+ cells.

The J segment lost 8 bases and the V segment lost 0 bases, leaving 10 bases of the junction unmatched. This CDR3 spans 16 amino acids. The germline V gene encodes CDR1 MNHNY and CDR2 SVGAGI (reference sequence). As regards this clone: Its antigen is undetermined.

Clones were sequenced by immunoSEQ multiplex PCR, and TCRdb holds only the in-frame ones, with some missing. The sample lists 20,000 to 25,000 clones, approximately 80% occurring once. The sequence was obtained from a human donor with classical Hodgkin lymphoma. This chain uses TRBV6-6 with TRBJ2-1, with TRBD1 matching 7 bases. The source was peripheral blood mononuclear cells (PBMCs), collected before the second cycle of nivolumab. The CDR3, as DNA: TGTGCCAGCAGTTACTCGACAGGGTCGATGGGCGATGAGCAGTTCTTC. It translates to CASSYSTGSMGDEQFF.